The source of this T cell receptor (beta chain) is a study of T cell responses to AZD1222 COVID-19 vaccine. Study findings and constraints: When two AZD1222 doses had been given, Spike-specific TCR breadth and depth rose.

Sequenced by immunoSEQ multiplex PCR; TCRdb stores in-frame clones only, minus some. The sample shows 65,000 to 80,000 clones, 83% of them seen only once. Concerning this clone itself: Its target is unknown.

Second-dose schedules of about 4 or about 12 weeks were combined. Deletions cut 1 base from V and 4 bases from J, with 8 bases between. Germline CDR1 and CDR2: SGHRS and YFSETQ. The CDR3 covers 13 residues. J is TRBJ1-2 and V is TRBV5-1, with no clear D. This receptor was obtained from an adult who received the AZD1222 COVID-19 vaccine. The sample consisted of peripheral blood, taken 28 days after the second AZD1222 dose. The CDR3 region is CASSLYAGYGYTF. Written as DNA, the CDR3 is TGCGCCAGCAGCTTGTATGCCGGCTATGGCTACACCTTC.